This record covers a single TCR beta chain. The entry originates in a study of control samples from healthy donors and cancer patients. From germline, CDR1 is SEHNR and CDR2 FQNEAQ (reference sequence). V dropped 5 bases and J dropped 8 bases, with 12 bases sitting between them. This CDR3 has 12 residues. Clones were read by immunoSEQ multiplex PCR, and TCRdb kept only the in-frame ones, dropping some. The sample lists 22,000 or so clones, more than 75% occurring once. This chain joins TRBV7-9 and TRBJ1-2; unclear D gene. This receptor was taken from a woman aged 60-75 years with head and neck cancer. Specimen: PBMCs. The CDR3 region has the DNA TGTGCCAGCAGCACAGCAGTCAGGGGCTACACCTTC. The encoded protein is CASSTAVRGYTF.